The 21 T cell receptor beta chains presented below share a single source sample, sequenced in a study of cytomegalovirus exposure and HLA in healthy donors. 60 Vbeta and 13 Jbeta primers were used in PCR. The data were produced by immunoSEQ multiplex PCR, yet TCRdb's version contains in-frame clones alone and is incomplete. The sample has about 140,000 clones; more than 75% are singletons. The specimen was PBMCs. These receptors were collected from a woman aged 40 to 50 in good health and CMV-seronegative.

CDR3 DNA sequence: TGCGCCAGCAGCTTGGGCCAGCAGAGGTTCTACAATGAGCAGTTCTTC. Protein sequence: CASSLGQQRFYNEQFF. The V gene is TRBV5-1, the J gene TRBJ2-1, with no clear D. The CDR3 consists of 16 residues. Germline-derived CDR1 and CDR2 are SGHRS and YFSETQ. V gave up 0 bases and J gave up 3 bases, with 13 bases separating them. Supplemented by reference TRBV5-1 and TRBJ2-1, the full variable domain reads KAGVTQTPRYLIKTRGQQVTLSCSPISGHRSVSWYQQTPGQGLQFLFEYFSETQRNKGNFPGRFSGRQFSNSRSEMNVSTLELGDSALYLCASSLGQQRFYNEQFFGPGTRLTVL.

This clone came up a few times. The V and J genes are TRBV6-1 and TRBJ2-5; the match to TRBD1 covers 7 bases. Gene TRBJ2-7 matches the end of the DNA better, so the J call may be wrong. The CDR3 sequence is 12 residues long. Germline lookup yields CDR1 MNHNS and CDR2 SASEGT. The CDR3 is CAISRGWVEQYF. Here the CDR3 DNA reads TGTGCCATCTCCAGGGGGTGGGTCGAGCAGTACTTC.

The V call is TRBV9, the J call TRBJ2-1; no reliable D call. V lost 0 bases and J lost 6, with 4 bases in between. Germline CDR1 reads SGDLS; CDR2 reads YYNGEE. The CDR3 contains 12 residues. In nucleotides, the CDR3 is TGTGCCAGCAGCGTAGAGAGCAATGAGCAGTTCTTC. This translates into CASSVESNEQFF.

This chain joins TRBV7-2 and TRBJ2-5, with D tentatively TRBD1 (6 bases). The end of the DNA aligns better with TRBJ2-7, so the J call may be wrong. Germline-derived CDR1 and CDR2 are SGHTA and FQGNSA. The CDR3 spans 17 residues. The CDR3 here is CASSLVAGTSGSYEQYF. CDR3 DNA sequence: TGTGCCAGCAGCTTAGTAGCTGGGACATCGGGATCCTACGAGCAGTACTTC.

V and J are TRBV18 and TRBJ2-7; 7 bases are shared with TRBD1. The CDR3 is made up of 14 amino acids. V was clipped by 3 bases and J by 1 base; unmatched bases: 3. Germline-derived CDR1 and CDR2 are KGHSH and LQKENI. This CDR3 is CASSPGTESYEQYF. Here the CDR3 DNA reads TGTGCCAGCTCACCCGGGACAGAGTCCTACGAGCAGTACTTC.

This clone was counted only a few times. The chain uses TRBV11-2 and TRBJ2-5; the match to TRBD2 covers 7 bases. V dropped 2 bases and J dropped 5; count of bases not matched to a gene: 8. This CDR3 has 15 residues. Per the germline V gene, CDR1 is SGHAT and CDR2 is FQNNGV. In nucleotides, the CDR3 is TGTGCCAGCAGCTTACCCTGGCTGCGGGGGGAGACCCAGTACTTC. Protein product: CASSLPWLRGETQYF.

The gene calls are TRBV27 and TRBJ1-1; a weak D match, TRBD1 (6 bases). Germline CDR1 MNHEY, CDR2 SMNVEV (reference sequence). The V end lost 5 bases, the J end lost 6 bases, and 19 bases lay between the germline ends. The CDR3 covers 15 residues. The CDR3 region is CASSLLPRGSAEAFF. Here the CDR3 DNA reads TGTGCCAGCAGTCTCCTCCCCAGGGGATCGGCTGAAGCTTTCTTT.

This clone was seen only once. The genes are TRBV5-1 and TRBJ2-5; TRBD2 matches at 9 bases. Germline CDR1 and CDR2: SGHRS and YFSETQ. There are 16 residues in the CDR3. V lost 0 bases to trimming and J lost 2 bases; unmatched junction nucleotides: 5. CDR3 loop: CASSLAQTSGQETQYF. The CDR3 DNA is TGCGCCAGCAGCTTGGCCCAGACTAGCGGACAAGAGACCCAGTACTTC.

The CDR3 here is CASSDSGGPTGELFF. In nucleotides, the CDR3 is TGTGCCAGCAGTGACTCGGGAGGCCCCACCGGGGAGCTGTTTTTT. The chain uses TRBV2 and TRBJ2-2, with 7 bases aligning to TRBD2. The CDR3 is 15 amino acids. Germline assignment: CDR1 SNHLY and CDR2 FYNNEI. With V trimmed by 3 bases and J by 4 bases, 5 bases remained unmatched.

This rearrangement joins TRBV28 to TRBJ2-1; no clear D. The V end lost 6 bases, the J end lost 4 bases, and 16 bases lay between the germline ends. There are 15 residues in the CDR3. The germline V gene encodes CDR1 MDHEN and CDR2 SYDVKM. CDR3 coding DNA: TGTGCCAGCAGCCCGACCGAGGTCCTTTACAATGAGCAGTTCTTC. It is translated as CASSPTEVLYNEQFF.

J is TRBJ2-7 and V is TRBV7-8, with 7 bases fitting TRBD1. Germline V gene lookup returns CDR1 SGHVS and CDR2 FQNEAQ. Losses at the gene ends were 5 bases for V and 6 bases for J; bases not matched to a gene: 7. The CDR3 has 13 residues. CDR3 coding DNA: TGTGCCAGCAGCCTCGAGACAGGGCTCGAGCAGTACTTC. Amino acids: CASSLETGLEQYF.

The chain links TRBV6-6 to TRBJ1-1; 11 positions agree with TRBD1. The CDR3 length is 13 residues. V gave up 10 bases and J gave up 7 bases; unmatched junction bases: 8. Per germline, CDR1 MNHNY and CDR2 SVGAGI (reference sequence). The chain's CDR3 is CATGSGQGVEAFF. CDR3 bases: TGTGCCACGGGGTCGGGACAGGGGGTTGAAGCTTTCTTT.

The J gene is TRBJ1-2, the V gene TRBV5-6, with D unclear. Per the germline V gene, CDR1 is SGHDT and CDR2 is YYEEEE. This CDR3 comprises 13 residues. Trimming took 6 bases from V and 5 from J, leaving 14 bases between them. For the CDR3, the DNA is TGTGCCAGCATCCAGGTGGAGGAGTATGGCTACACCTTC. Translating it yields CASIQVEEYGYTF. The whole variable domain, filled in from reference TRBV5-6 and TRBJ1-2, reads DAGVTQSPTHLIKTRGQQVTLRCSPKSGHDTVSWYQQALGQGPQFIFQYYEEEERQRGNFPDRFSGHQFPNYSSELNVNALLLGDSALYLCASIQVEEYGYTFGSGTRLTVV.

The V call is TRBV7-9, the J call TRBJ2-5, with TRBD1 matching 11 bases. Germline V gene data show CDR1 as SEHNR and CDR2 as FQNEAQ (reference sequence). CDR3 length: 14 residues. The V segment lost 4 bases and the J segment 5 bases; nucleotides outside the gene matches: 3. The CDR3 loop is CASSSDRGLETQYF. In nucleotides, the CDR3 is TGTGCCAGCAGCTCGGACAGGGGGCTGGAGACCCAGTACTTC. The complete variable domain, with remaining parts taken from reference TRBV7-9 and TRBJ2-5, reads DTGVSQNPRHKITKRGQNVTFRCDPISEHNRLYWYRQTLGQGPEFLTYFQNEAQLEKSRLLSDRFSAERPKGSFSTLEIQRTEQGDSAMYLCASSSDRGLETQYFGPGTRLLVL.

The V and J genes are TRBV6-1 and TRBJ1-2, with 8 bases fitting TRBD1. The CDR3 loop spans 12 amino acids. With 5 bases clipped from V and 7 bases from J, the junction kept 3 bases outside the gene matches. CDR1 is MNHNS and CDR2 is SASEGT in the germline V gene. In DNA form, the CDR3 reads TGTGCCAGCAGTCCGGACAGGGCTGGCTACACCTTC. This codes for CASSPDRAGYTF.

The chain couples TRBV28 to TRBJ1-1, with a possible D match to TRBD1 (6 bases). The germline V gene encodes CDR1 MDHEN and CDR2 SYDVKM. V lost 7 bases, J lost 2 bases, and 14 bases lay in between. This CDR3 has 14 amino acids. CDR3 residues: CASTGGGLNTEAFF. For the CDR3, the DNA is TGTGCCAGCACCGGGGGGGGGCTTAACACTGAAGCTTTCTTT.

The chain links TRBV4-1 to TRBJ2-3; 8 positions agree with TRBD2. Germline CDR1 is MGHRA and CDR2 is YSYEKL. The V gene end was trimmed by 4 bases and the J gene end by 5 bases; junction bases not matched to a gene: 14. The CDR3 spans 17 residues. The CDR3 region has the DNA TGCGCCAGCAGCCTCTCTGTGGCTAGCGGGCTCCAAGATACGCAGTATTTT. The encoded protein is CASSLSVASGLQDTQYF.

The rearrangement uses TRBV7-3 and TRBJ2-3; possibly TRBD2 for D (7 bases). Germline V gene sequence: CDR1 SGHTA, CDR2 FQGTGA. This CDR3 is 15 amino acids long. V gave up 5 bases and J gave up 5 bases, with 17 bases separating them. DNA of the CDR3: TGTGCCAGCAGCGTCGGACGGGGGGCGGGAGATACGCAGTATTTT. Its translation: CASSVGRGAGDTQYF.

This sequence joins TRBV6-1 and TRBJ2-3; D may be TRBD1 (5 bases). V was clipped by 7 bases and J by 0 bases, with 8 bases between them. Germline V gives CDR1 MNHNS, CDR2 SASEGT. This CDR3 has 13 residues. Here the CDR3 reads CASMGLSTDTQYF. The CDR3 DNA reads TGTGCCAGCATGGGGCTCAGCACAGATACGCAGTATTTT.

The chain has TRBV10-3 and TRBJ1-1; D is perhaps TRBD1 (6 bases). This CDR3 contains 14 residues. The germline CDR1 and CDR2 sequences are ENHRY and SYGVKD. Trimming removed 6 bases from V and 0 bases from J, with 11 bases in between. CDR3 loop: CAIRGDTLNTEAFF. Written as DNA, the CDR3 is TGTGCCATCAGGGGGGACACGTTGAACACTGAAGCTTTCTTT.

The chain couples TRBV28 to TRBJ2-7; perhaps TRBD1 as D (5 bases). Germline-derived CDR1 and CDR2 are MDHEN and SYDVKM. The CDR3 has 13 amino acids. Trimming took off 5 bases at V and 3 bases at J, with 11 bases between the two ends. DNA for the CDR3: TGTGCCAGCAGTCTACCTAGGGGCTACGAGCAGTACTTC. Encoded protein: CASSLPRGYEQYF. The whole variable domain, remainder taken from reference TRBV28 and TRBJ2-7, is DVKVTQSSRYLVKRTGEKVFLECVQDMDHENMFWYRQDPGLGLRLIYFSYDVKMKEKGDIPEGYSVSREKKERFSLILESASTNQTSMYLCASSLPRGYEQYFGPGTRLTVT.